The 2 T cell receptor beta chains given below trace back to one sample, sequenced in a study of patients and donors after allogeneic stem cell transplantation. From the RT-PCR reads, TCRdb called clonotypes with MiXCR, one entry per CDR3 protein. The data contain under 170,000 distinct CDR3 sequences, over 30% of them seen just once; the ten biggest clones take up around 50%. Input material: blood, either unsorted or a sorted T cell fraction (not recorded which). Receptors originate from a human donor who was either an allogeneic HSCT recipient or a stem cell or donor lymphocyte infusion donor (not recorded which). It is not recorded whose cells these are; they may come from a transplant donor.

The chain combines TRBV12-3 or TRBV12-4 with TRBJ2-3; 12 nucleotides line up with TRBD2. V dropped 6 bases and J dropped 3; count of bases not matched to a gene: 7. The CDR3 is made up of 16 amino acids. In DNA form, the CDR3 reads TGTGCCAGCAGGCCCCTAGCGGGGGGGTGGACAGATACGCAGTATTTT. Its protein product is CASRPLAGGWTDTQYF.

V and J are TRBV5-1 and TRBJ2-5, with D possibly called TRBD1 or TRBD2 (6 bases each). Per the germline V gene, CDR1 is SGHRS and CDR2 is YFSETQ. V was pared by 7 bases and J by 2 bases, with 15 bases between. This CDR3 is built from 14 residues. The CDR3 protein is CASCRRGPQETQYF. The CDR3, as DNA: TGCGCCAGCTGCCGCCGGGGGCCGCAAGAGACCCAGTACTTC.